The next 7 T cell receptor beta chains were all read from a single sample in a study of blood T cell repertoires in COVID-19. Produced via immunoSEQ multiplex PCR; TCRdb's table is partial and in-frame only. The table includes a few hundred thousand clones, 84% detected once. Specimen: peripheral blood. The receptors stem from a young woman who had recovered from COVID-19.

The chain joins TRBV4-2 to TRBJ2-3; 12 positions agree with TRBD2. The V segment lost 0 bases and the J segment 2 bases; nucleotides outside the gene matches: 6. The CDR3 runs 18 residues. Germline V lookup: CDR1 LGHNA, CDR2 YNFKEQ. The CDR3 here is CASSQDRLAGALTDTQYF. CDR3 in DNA: TGTGCCAGCAGCCAAGACCGACTAGCGGGGGCCCTCACAGATACGCAGTATTTT.

J is TRBJ2-1 and V is TRBV7-6; D gene uncertain. The CDR3 consists of 13 residues. Germline CDR1 is SGHVS and CDR2 is FNYEAQ. V was pared by 5 bases and J by 6 bases, with 11 bases between. The CDR3: CASSPIMSNEQFF. The DNA for the CDR3 is TGTGCCAGCAGCCCTATCATGAGCAATGAGCAGTTCTTC. Based on the CDR3 plus reference TRBV7-6 and TRBJ2-1, the full variable domain is GAGVSQSPRYKVTKRGQDVALRCDPISGHVSLYWYRQALGQGPEFLTYFNYEAQQDKSGLPNDRFSAERPEGSISTLTIQRTEQRDSAMYRCASSPIMSNEQFFGPGTRLTVL.

This clone is a singleton in its sample. This chain uses TRBV27 with TRBJ2-7, with TRBD1 matching 8 bases. The CDR3 runs to 15 residues. The germline CDR1 and CDR2 sequences are MNHEY and SMNVEV (reference sequence). Trimming took 5 bases from V and 2 from J; bases not matched to a gene: 8. DNA of the CDR3: TGTGCCAGCAGTCCCTGGGACAGGACTACCTACGAGCAGTACTTC. Protein: CASSPWDRTTYEQYF.

The chain couples TRBV7-3 to TRBJ2-3; TRBD1 matches at 9 bases. The CDR3 has 15 residues. Per the germline V gene, CDR1 is SGHTA and CDR2 is FQGTGA. After removal of 5 bases from V and 2 bases from J, the junction contained 5 bases not matched to a gene. CDR3 region: CASSPGTGSTDTQYF. CDR3 DNA sequence: TGTGCCAGCAGCCCGGGGACAGGGTCCACAGATACGCAGTATTTT.

The chain carries TRBV7-2 and TRBJ2-7, with a tentative D call TRBD1 (5 bases). Looked up from germline, CDR1 is SGHTA and CDR2 is FQGNSA. Between the trimmed V and J ends, which lost 8 bases and 5 bases, there was a span of 13 bases. The CDR3 extends over 12 amino acids. CDR3 bases: TGTGCCAGCGGGGCCCAACGTAACGAGCAGTACTTC. Protein sequence: CASGAQRNEQYF.

The V gene is TRBV12-5, the J gene TRBJ2-1; 8 bases line up with TRBD2. The CDR3 totals 16 residues. V shed 6 bases and J 6 bases; nucleotides not matched to a gene: 13. Germline CDR1 is LGHNT and CDR2 is FRNRAP. The CDR3 bases are TGTGCTAGTGGGCTGCGAAGAGCGGGAGTGGGCAATGAGCAGTTCTTC. The encoded protein is CASGLRRAGVGNEQFF. The full variable domain, in which reference TRBV12-5 and TRBJ2-1 provide the parts outside the CDR3, is DARVTQTPRHKVTEMGQEVTMRCQPILGHNTVFWYRQTMMQGLELLAYFRNRAPLDDSGMPKDRFSAEMPDATLATLKIQPSEPRDSAVYFCASGLRRAGVGNEQFFGPGTRLTVL.

The gene calls are TRBV2 and TRBJ1-2, with 8 bases aligning to TRBD1. The CDR3 is 15 amino acids. V lost 11 bases to trimming and J lost 0 bases; unmatched junction nucleotides: 11. Germline values: CDR1 SNHLY, CDR2 FYNNEI. The CDR3 loop is CASHPGGPTNYGYTF. The CDR3 DNA reads TGTGCCTCTCACCCAGGGGGCCCCACTAACTATGGCTACACCTTC. The variable domain in full, completed from reference TRBV2 and TRBJ1-2, reads EPEVTQTPSHQVTQMGQEVILRCVPISNHLYFYWYRQILGQKVEFLVSFYNNEISEKSEIFDDQFSVERPDGSNFTLKIRSTKLEDSAMYFCASHPGGPTNYGYTFGSGTRLTVV.